These 26 T cell receptor beta chains share one sample of origin, sequenced in a study of shared clonotypes between healthy human individuals. Assay used: immunoSEQ multiplex PCR; TCRdb lists only in-frame clones, some missing. The data contain roughly 110,000 clones, around 71% of them singletons. Sequencing was performed on memory CD8+ T cells sorted from blood. Noted subset: CD45RO+ cells pooled with CCR7-negative TemRA cells. These receptors were taken from a woman in her twenties or thirties in good health.

The chain links TRBV18 to TRBJ1-6, with no clear D. The CDR3 contains 13 residues. Germline CDR1 and CDR2: KGHSH and LQKENI. V lost 7 bases and J lost 10, with 14 bases in between. Here the CDR3 DNA reads TGTGCCAGCTTTCGAGGACCGGGCTCACCCCTCCACTTT. This gives the protein CASFRGPGSPLHF.

Only a few counts were recorded for this clone. V usage is TRBV19 and J usage is TRBJ1-5; 9 bases line up with TRBD1. This CDR3 has 14 amino acids. CDR1 is LNHDA, CDR2 SQIVND, per germline (reference sequence). V was pared by 8 bases and J by 6 bases, with 8 bases of the junction left unmatched. CDR3 coding DNA: TGTGCCAGTGAATGGGGACAGGGAGTTCAGCCCCAGCATTTT. Its translation is CASEWGQGVQPQHF.

This clone appeared a few times. This CDR3 reads CASSESGHTGELFF. The CDR3 DNA reads TGTGCCAGCAGTGAATCTGGCCACACCGGGGAGCTGTTTTTT. This sequence joins TRBV25-1 and TRBJ2-2, with D hard to call. Germline values: CDR1 MGHDK, CDR2 SYGVNS. Trimming cost V 1 base and J 3 bases, with 6 bases left between them. This CDR3 region has 14 residues.

This clone appeared a few times. The chain uses TRBV9 and TRBJ2-3, with D perhaps assigned TRBD1 or TRBD2 (5 bases each). V shed 6 bases and J shed 4 bases, with 12 bases lying between them. Germline-derived CDR1 and CDR2 are SGDLS and YYNGEE. The CDR3 sequence is 13 residues long. CDR3 bases: TGTGCCAGCAACCTGGGGGTGGCAGATACGCAGTATTTT. This gives the protein CASNLGVADTQYF.

This clone was seen at least ten times. The rearrangement links TRBV6-4 to TRBJ1-6, with 7 bases aligning to TRBD1. J gave up 10 bases and V 3 bases, and 9 bases lay outside the gene matches. The CDR3 has 15 amino acids. Germline CDR1 reads MRHNA; CDR2 reads SNTAGT. The CDR3 here is CASSEEGGGISPLHF. The CDR3 DNA follows: TGTGCCAGCAGTGAAGAGGGAGGGGGCATCTCACCCCTCCACTTT.

This clone was counted a few times. The chain combines TRBV9 with TRBJ1-4, with 7 bases fitting TRBD1. Germline lookup yields CDR1 SGDLS and CDR2 YYNGEE. V was pared by 4 bases and J by 5 bases, with 8 bases of the junction left unmatched. This CDR3 is built from 15 residues. CDR3 bases: TGTGCCAGCAGCACGACACAGGGGACCAATGAAAAACTGTTTTTT. Its protein is CASSTTQGTNEKLFF.

The chain couples TRBV6-6 to TRBJ2-5, with D possibly TRBD2 on 6 matching bases. The CDR3 totals 15 residues. V lost 8 bases, J lost 3 bases, and 19 bases lay in between. Germline CDR1 is MNHNY and CDR2 is SVGAGI (reference sequence). CDR3 loop: CASRGPQRREETQYF. CDR3 DNA: TGTGCCAGCCGTGGTCCCCAGCGGAGGGAAGAGACCCAGTACTTC.

This clone was counted at least ten times. CDR3 in DNA: TGTGCCAGCAGCCAATTTTCGACTAGCGACACCTACGAGCAGTACTTC. Amino acids: CASSQFSTSDTYEQYF. The chain couples TRBV4-2 to TRBJ2-7; 8 positions match TRBD2. This CDR3 comprises 16 residues. Looked up from germline, CDR1 is LGHNA and CDR2 is YNFKEQ. V lost 2 bases to trimming and J lost 2 bases; unmatched junction nucleotides: 8.

The CDR3, as DNA: TGTGCCAGCAGCTTAATAGTATCCGGACCCGGGGAGCTGTTTTTT. This encodes CASSLIVSGPGELFF. V and J are TRBV7-2 and TRBJ2-2; no definite D call. Germline CDR1 reads SGHTA; CDR2 reads FQGNSA. CDR3 size: 15 residues. Deletions cut 2 bases from V and 6 bases from J, with 13 bases between.

The chain carries TRBV19 and TRBJ1-1; D unclear. The CDR3 is made up of 13 amino acids. V lost 5 bases to trimming and J lost 4 bases, with 11 bases between them. Germline-derived CDR1 and CDR2 are LNHDA and SQIVND (reference sequence). The CDR3 sequence: CASSRSVATEAFF. The CDR3 DNA reads TGTGCCAGTAGTCGATCGGTAGCCACTGAAGCTTTCTTT.

A few counts support this clone. The chain couples TRBV5-5 to TRBJ1-1; D perhaps matches TRBD1 (5 bases). V gave up 1 base and J gave up 2 bases, with 9 bases separating them. From germline, CDR1 is SGHKS and CDR2 YYEKEE (reference sequence). This CDR3 is built from 14 residues. CDR3 amino acids: CASSLSWGNTEAFF. CDR3 DNA: TGTGCCAGCAGCTTGAGCTGGGGCAACACTGAAGCTTTCTTT.

A single count supports this clone. For the CDR3, the DNA is TGTGCCAGCAGCGCAAGGACAGGGTACAGCGAGCAGTACTTC. Its protein is CASSARTGYSEQYF. The chain links TRBV9 to TRBJ2-5; 8 bases align to TRBD1. TRBJ2-7 matches the DNA end more closely, so the J call is doubtful. CDR3 length equals 14 residues. CDR1 is SGDLS, CDR2 YYNGEE, per germline.

This clone showed up just once. This sequence joins TRBV13 and TRBJ2-1; unclear D gene. This CDR3 contains 15 residues. Trimming left V 0 bases short and J 0 bases short, with 6 bases between. Germline-derived CDR1 and CDR2 are PRHDT and FYEKMQ (reference sequence). In DNA, the CDR3 is TGTGCCAGCAGCTTAGGCCTGGGCTCCTACAATGAGCAGTTCTTC. It yields the protein CASSLGLGSYNEQFF.

This chain joins TRBV2 and TRBJ2-7, with no clear D. Looked up from germline, CDR1 is SNHLY and CDR2 is FYNNEI. CDR3 length: 12 amino acids. Trimming stripped 5 bases from V and 0 bases from J, with 5 bases between. CDR3 in amino acids: CASSLVSYEQYF. CDR3 bases: TGTGCCAGCAGTTTGGTCTCCTACGAGCAGTACTTC.

The gene calls are TRBV2 and TRBJ2-7; weak D call: TRBD1 (5 bases). Trimming pared 10 bases from V and 2 bases from J, leaving 15 bases between. CDR3 length equals 13 residues. Germline-derived CDR1 and CDR2 are SNHLY and FYNNEI. The CDR3 sequence: CATEGVGPYEQYF. The CDR3, as DNA: TGTGCCACCGAAGGGGTCGGGCCCTACGAGCAGTACTTC.

This chain uses TRBV6-5 with TRBJ2-3; a weak D match, TRBD2 (5 bases). Trimming left V 2 bases short and J 3 bases short, with 6 bases between. This CDR3 region has 13 residues. The germline CDR1 and CDR2 sequences are MNHEY and SVGAGI. Here the CDR3 reads CASSYRGTDTQYF. CDR3 DNA: TGTGCCAGCAGTTACCGGGGAACAGATACGCAGTATTTT.

This clone was recorded once. The rearrangement joins TRBV18 to TRBJ2-7; maybe TRBD2 (5 bases). CDR1 and CDR2 from the germline V gene are KGHSH and LQKENI. Trimming cost V 6 bases and J 3 bases, with 12 bases left between them. The CDR3 sequence is 13 residues long. The CDR3 bases are TGTGCCAGCTCCGTCGGGATTGACTACGAGCAGTACTTC. It specifies CASSVGIDYEQYF. Supplemented by reference TRBV18 and TRBJ2-7, the full variable domain reads NAGVMQNPRHLVRRRGQEARLRCSPMKGHSHVYWYRQLPEEGLKFMVYLQKENIIDESGMPKERFSAEFPKEGPSILRIQQVVRGDSAAYFCASSVGIDYEQYFGPGTRLTVT.

This rearrangement joins TRBV10-1 to TRBJ2-3, with D tentatively TRBD1 (6 bases). Trimming took off 5 bases at V and 4 bases at J, with 7 bases between the two ends. Germline-derived CDR1 and CDR2 are WNHNN and SYGVQD (reference sequence). The CDR3 extends over 12 amino acids. This CDR3 reads CASSTGPDTQYF. The CDR3 nucleotides read TGCGCCAGCAGTACAGGGCCAGATACGCAGTATTTT.

The chain carries TRBV11-2 and TRBJ2-5; D possibly matches TRBD1 or TRBD2 (5 bases each). The CDR3 length is 14 residues. V lost 6 bases, J lost 5 bases, and 16 bases lay in between. Germline V gene lookup returns CDR1 SGHAT and CDR2 FQNNGV. The CDR3 nucleotides are TGTGCCAGCAGAGCCTTAGGGGAGAGGGAGACCCAGTACTTC. As protein: CASRALGERETQYF.

V and J are TRBV19 and TRBJ1-5; D is undetermined. V gave up 3 bases and J gave up 1 base, with 10 bases separating them. The CDR3 runs to 15 residues. Germline values: CDR1 LNHDA, CDR2 SQIVND (reference sequence). CDR3 in amino acids: CASSISEASNQPQHF. For the CDR3, the DNA is TGTGCCAGTAGTATCAGCGAGGCCAGCAATCAGCCCCAGCATTTT.

This clone was seen a single time. The CDR3 nucleotides read TGTGCCAGCTCACCACGGAGGTTGCGGGAGCAGTTCTTC. Protein product: CASSPRRLREQFF. The chain recombines TRBV18 with TRBJ2-1; possible D gene TRBD2, 5 bases. The CDR3 covers 13 residues. Germline CDR1 and CDR2: KGHSH and LQKENI. The V and J ends lost 1 base and 10 bases respectively, with 11 bases between them.

Concerning this clone: One junction end does not reproduce the germline sequence, and a read error may be involved. The V gene is TRBV18, the J gene TRBJ2-2, with 12 bases aligning to TRBD2. Germline CDR1 reads KGHSH; CDR2 reads LQKENI. The CDR3 is made up of 17 amino acids. Here the CDR3 DNA reads TGTGTCAGCTCAACGACTAGCGGGAGTCGGTACACCGGGGAGCTGTTTTTT. Translated, it gives CVSSTTSGSRYTGELFF. Full variable domain (missing parts from reference TRBV18 and TRBJ2-2): NAGVMQNPRHLVRRRGQEARLRCSPMKGHSHVYWYRQLPEEGLKFMVYLQKENIIDESGMPKERFSAEFPKEGPSILRIQQVVRGDSAAYFCVSSTTSGSRYTGELFFGEGSRLTVL.

The chain has TRBV27 and TRBJ1-1, with D unresolved. Germline loops: CDR1 MNHEY, CDR2 SMNVEV (reference sequence). V was cut by 6 bases and J by 5 bases, with 16 bases left in between. The CDR3 is 14 amino acids. CDR3 DNA sequence: TGTGCCAGCAGCAGAAAGTTCAGGTGGACTGAAGCTTTCTTT. Its translation: CASSRKFRWTEAFF.

The table lists this clone with a few counts. The chain's CDR3 is CAISDLAPPDTQYF. CDR3 in DNA: TGTGCCATCAGTGATCTGGCCCCGCCAGATACGCAGTATTTT. The gene calls are TRBV10-3 and TRBJ2-3; D gene uncertain. Germline V lookup: CDR1 ENHRY, CDR2 SYGVKD. Trimming removed 3 bases from V and 4 bases from J, with 11 bases in between. CDR3 length: 14 residues.

A word on this clone: The sample contains more than one DNA sequence encoding this CDR3. The gene calls are TRBV7-2 and TRBJ2-7, with 7 positions matching TRBD2. The CDR3 consists of 14 residues. Germline loops: CDR1 SGHTA, CDR2 FQGNSA. V dropped 4 bases and J dropped 0; count of bases not matched to a gene: 3. DNA for the CDR3: TGTGCCAGCAGCTCCCAGCGGGACTCCTACGAGCAGTACTTC. Translated, it gives CASSSQRDSYEQYF.

The chain has TRBV18 and TRBJ1-6; no clear D gene. The CDR3 has 15 amino acids. Germline loops: CDR1 KGHSH, CDR2 LQKENI. V lost 5 bases, J lost 5 bases, and 13 bases lay in between. DNA of the CDR3: TGTGCCAGCTCATACGGGGTCGGGGATAATTCACCCCTCCACTTT. Residues: CASSYGVGDNSPLHF.